This record looks at one T cell receptor (beta chain) sequence and its context. The antigen is unknown. It was the approximately 120-subject validation cohort, separate from the approximately 700-subject first cohort, to which the donors belonged. Clones were read by immunoSEQ multiplex PCR, and TCRdb kept only the in-frame ones, dropping some. The table records 140,000 or so clones, roughly nine tenths of them present only once. The V gene lost 4 bases and the J gene lost 2 bases, with 16 bases spanning the gap. The CDR3 spans 16 residues. Germline V CDR1 and CDR2: SGHDT, YYEEEE. The sample originates from a study of cytomegalovirus exposure and HLA in healthy donors. The study's findings and limits: Confirmation in vitro established that three CMV-associated chains were specific for CMV antigens. According to a subsequent analysis, TCR clusters from the first cohort were inclined to appear together in the 90 to 150 validation repertoires. Listed as cytomegalovirus-associated were over 150 TCR beta chains.

The chain is built from TRBV5-6 and TRBJ1-5; D remains ambiguous. The TCR originated in a woman aged 18 to 35 in good health and CMV-seropositive. Sequenced material: PBMCs. The CDR3 DNA sequence: TGTGCCAGCAGCCCCTGGAACCGGCGGGGCAATCAGCCCCAGCATTTT. Amino acids: CASSPWNRRGNQPQHF.